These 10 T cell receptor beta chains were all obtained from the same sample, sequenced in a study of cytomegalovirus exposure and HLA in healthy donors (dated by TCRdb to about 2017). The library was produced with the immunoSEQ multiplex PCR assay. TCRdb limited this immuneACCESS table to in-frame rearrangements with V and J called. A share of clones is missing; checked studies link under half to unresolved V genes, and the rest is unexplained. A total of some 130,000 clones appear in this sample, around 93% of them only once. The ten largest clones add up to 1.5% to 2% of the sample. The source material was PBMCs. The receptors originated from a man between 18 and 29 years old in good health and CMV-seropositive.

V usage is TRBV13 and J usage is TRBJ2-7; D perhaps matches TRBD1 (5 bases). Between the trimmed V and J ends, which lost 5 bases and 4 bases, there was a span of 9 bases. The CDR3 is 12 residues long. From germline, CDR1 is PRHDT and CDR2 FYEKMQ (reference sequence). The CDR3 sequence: CASSLNRYEQYF. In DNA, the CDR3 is TGTGCCAGCAGCCTAAACAGGTACGAGCAGTACTTC.

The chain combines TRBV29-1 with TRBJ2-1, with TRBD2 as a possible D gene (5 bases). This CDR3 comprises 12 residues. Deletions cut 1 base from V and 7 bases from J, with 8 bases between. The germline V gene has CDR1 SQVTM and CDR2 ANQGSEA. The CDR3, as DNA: TGCAGCGTTGAAGGGACTCGTAATGAGCAGTTCTTC. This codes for CSVEGTRNEQFF.

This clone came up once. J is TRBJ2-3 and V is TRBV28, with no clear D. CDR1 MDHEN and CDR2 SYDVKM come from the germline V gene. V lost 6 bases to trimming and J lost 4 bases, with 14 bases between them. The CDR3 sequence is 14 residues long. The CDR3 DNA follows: TGTGCCAGCAGCCTCCACGACACGCCAGATACGCAGTATTTT. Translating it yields CASSLHDTPDTQYF.

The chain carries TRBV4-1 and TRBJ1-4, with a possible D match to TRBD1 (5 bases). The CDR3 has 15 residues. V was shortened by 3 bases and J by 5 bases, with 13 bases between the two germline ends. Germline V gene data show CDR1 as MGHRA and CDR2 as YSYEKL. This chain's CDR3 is CASSQAGTENEKLFF. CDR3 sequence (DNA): TGCGCCAGCAGCCAGGCGGGGACGGAAAATGAAAAACTGTTTTTT.

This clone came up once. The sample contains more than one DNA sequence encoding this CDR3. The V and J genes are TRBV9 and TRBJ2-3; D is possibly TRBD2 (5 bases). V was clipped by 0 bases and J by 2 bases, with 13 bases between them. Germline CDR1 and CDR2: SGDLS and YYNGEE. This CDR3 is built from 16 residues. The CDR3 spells CASSVGTRLSTDTQYF. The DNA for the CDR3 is TGTGCCAGCAGCGTAGGAACTAGACTCTCCACAGATACGCAGTATTTT.

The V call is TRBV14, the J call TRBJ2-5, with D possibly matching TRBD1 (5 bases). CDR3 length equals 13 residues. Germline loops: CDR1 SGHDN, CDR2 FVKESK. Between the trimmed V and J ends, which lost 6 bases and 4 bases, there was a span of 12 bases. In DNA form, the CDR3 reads TGTGCCAGCAGACAGTCAGGGCGAGAGACCCAGTACTTC. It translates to CASRQSGRETQYF.

For the CDR3, the DNA is TGTGCCAGCAGTAAAGGGACAGGGCGCCTCTACGAGCAGTACTTC. Translation gives CASSKGTGRLYEQYF. The gene calls are TRBV27 and TRBJ2-7, with 9 bases that match TRBD1. The CDR3 has 15 residues. J gave up 3 bases and V 5 bases, and 8 bases lay outside the gene matches. The germline V gene has CDR1 MNHEY and CDR2 SMNVEV (reference sequence).

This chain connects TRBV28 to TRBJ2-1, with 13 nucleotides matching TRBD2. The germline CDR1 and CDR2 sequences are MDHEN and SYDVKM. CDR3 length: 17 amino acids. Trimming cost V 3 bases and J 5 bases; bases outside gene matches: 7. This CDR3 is CASSFTLGLAGNNEQFF. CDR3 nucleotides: TGTGCCAGCAGTTTCACCCTGGGACTAGCGGGAAACAATGAGCAGTTCTTC.

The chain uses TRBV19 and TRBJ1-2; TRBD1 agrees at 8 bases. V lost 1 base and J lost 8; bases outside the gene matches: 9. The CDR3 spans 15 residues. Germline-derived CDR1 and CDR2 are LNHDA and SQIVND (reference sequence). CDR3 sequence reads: CASSIGPTGVKGYTF. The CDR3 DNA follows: TGTGCCAGTAGTATAGGTCCGACAGGGGTAAAGGGCTACACCTTC.

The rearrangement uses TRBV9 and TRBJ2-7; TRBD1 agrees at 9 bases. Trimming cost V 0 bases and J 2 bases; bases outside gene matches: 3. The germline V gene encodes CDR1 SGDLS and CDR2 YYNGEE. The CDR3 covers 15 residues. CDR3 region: CASSVGGTGTYEQYF. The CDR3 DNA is TGTGCCAGCAGCGTAGGGGGGACAGGGACCTACGAGCAGTACTTC.